This T cell receptor beta chain was recovered during a study of control samples from healthy donors and cancer patients. This CDR3 contains 15 residues. Germline V gene data show CDR1 as SGHRS and CDR2 as YFSETQ. Trimming took 2 bases from V and 8 from J, leaving 17 bases between them. Produced via immunoSEQ multiplex PCR; TCRdb's table is partial and in-frame only. The table records about 83,000 clones, 91% of them present only once. The clonotype comes from a man aged 50 to 59 in good health. The chain links TRBV5-1 to TRBJ2-4, with a weak D call TRBD2 (6 bases). What was sequenced was blood. The CDR3 nucleotides read TGCGCCAGCAGCTTCGGAGGGGTACGAGGAGACATTCAGTACTTC. It specifies CASSFGGVRGDIQYF.